This is a list of T cell receptor beta chains from one sample in a study of T cell responses to AZD1222 COVID-19 vaccine. TCRdb's table, derived via immunoSEQ multiplex PCR, lists solely in-frame clones and lacks some. This table has fewer than 90,000 clones, around nine tenths appearing once. Sample: peripheral blood, taken on day 0 of AZD1222 vaccination. The origin of the receptors is an adult in good health. Both conserved end residues are part of each CDR3. The order of the fields is clone size, D gene, V gene, J gene, CDR3 DNA, CDR3 protein. A D gene is named only where the DNA matches it firmly. Rows give clone size only sometimes, using once, few, many, or a class for an expanded clone.

once,TRBD1,TRBV12-5,TRBJ2-2,TGTGCTAGTGGTTTGGCCTATACAGGGGTGGACACCGGGGAGCTGTTTTTT,CASGLAYTGVDTGELFF
NA,NA,TRBV28,TRBJ1-4,TGTGCCAGCATCGGGCTAGGTGAAAAACTGTTTTTT,CASIGLGEKLFF
NA,NA,TRBV7-2,TRBJ2-7,TGTGCCAGCAGCTCCTTTGGGCCCTACGAGCAGTACTTC,CASSSFGPYEQYF
NA,NA,TRBV21-1,TRBJ1-6,TGTGCCAGCAGCAAAGCAAGGGGACAGGGGAATTCACCCCTCCACTTT,CASSKARGQGNSPLHF
NA,NA,TRBV7-2,TRBJ1-5,TGTGCCAGCAGCCTGGAGAGGGGGGCTCGGCAGCCCCAGCATTTT,CASSLERGARQPQHF
NA,TRBD1,TRBV2,TRBJ1-5,TGTGCCAGCAGTGAGGGCAGGGGGCCCGGTCAGCCCCAGCATTTT,CASSEGRGPGQPQHF
NA,NA,TRBV15,TRBJ1-2,TGTGCCACCAGCAGAGTTGGAACAGGCTATGGCTACACCTTC,CATSRVGTGYGYTF
NA,NA,TRBV28,TRBJ1-6,TGTGCCAGCAGTTTAGACGGAGGGGATTCACCCCTCCACTTT,CASSLDGGDSPLHF
NA,TRBD2,TRBV18,TRBJ2-1,TGTGCCAGCTCACGCGGCGGACTAGCGGGGGACAATGAGCAGTTCTTC,CASSRGGLAGDNEQFF
NA,NA,TRBV27,TRBJ1-5,TGTGCCAGCAGCCCAGGACAAGGAAGGCAGCCCCAGCATTTT,CASSPGQGRQPQHF
NA,TRBD2,TRBV3-1/TRBV3-2,TRBJ2-3,TGTGCCAGCAGCCAAGATGTCCCTAGCGGGGGCTTTTGGGATACGCAGTATTTT,CASSQDVPSGGFWDTQYF
NA,NA,TRBV28,TRBJ1-5,TGTGCCAGCAGTTTAGAGCCCGGTCAGCCCCAGCATTTT,CASSLEPGQPQHF
NA,NA,TRBV18,TRBJ2-3,TGTGCCAGCTCACCACCTACCCGAGGGGGTTTTTTCACAGATACGCAGTATTTT,CASSPPTRGGFFTDTQYF
NA,TRBD1,TRBV29-1,TRBJ2-3,TGCAGCGCCAGACAGGGGTCACCCACAGATACGCAGTATTTT,CSARQGSPTDTQYF